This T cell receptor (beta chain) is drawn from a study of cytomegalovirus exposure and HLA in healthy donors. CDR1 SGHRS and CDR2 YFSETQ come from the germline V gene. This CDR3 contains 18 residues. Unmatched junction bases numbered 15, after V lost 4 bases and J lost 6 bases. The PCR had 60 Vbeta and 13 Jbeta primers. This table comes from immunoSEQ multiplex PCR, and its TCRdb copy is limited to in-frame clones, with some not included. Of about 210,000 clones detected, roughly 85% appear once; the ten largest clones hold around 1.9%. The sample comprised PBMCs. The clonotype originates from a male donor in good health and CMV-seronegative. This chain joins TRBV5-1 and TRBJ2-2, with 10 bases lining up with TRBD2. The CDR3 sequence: CASSLVGLAGVGAGELFF. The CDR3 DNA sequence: TGCGCCAGCAGCCTGGTCGGGCTAGCGGGAGTCGGGGCCGGGGAGCTGTTTTTT.